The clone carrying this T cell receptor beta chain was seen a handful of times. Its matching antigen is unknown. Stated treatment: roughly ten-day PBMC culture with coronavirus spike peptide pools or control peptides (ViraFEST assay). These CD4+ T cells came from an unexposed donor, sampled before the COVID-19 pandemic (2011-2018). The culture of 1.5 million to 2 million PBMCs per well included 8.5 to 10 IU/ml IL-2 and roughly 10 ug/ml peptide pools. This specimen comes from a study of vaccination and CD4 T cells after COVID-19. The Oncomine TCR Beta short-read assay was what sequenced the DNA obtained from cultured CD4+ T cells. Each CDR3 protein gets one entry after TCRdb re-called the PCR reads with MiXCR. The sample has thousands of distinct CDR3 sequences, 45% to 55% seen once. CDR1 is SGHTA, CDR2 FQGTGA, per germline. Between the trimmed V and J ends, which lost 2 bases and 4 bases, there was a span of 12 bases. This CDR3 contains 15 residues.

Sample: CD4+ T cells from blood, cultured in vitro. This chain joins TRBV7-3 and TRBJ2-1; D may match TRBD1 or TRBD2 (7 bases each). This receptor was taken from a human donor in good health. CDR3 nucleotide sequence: TGTGCCAGCAGCTTAGACCAGGGGGGGTACAATGAGCAGTTCTTC. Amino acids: CASSLDQGGYNEQFF.